Included here is one TCR beta chain sequence, with context. The data stem from a study of blood T cell repertoires in COVID-19. Looking at the study overall: Researchers got acute and convalescent COVID-19 samples from the United States, Italy and Spain.

Seattle patients were enrolled during active infection and followed longitudinally. Assay: immunoSEQ multiplex PCR; the TCRdb copy retains only in-frame clones and omits some. The sample consists of some 240,000 clones, 85% of them appearing once. V shed 1 base and J shed 7 bases, with 11 bases lying between them. This CDR3 contains 14 residues. The V gene's germline CDR1 is SGHTA and CDR2 FQGNSA. Input material: peripheral blood. V and J are TRBV7-2 and TRBJ2-1, with D hard to call. This receptor was taken from a woman aged 70 to 79 with COVID-19, enrolled during active disease. The CDR3, as DNA: TGTGCCAGCAGCTTAGGGCTCTCCGGGAATGAGCAGTTCTTC. It translates to CASSLGLSGNEQFF.